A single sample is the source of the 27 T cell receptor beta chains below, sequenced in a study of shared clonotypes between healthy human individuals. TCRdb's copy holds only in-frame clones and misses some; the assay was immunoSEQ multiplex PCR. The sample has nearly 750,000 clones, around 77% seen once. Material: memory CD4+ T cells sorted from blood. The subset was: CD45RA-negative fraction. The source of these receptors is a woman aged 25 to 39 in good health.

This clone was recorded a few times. In DNA form, the CDR3 reads TGTGCCAGCGGGGGGCTAGCGGGAGTGAATGAGCAGTACTTC. Translated: CASGGLAGVNEQYF. The chain links TRBV2 to TRBJ2-7; 10 bases align to TRBD2. Germline V lookup: CDR1 SNHLY, CDR2 FYNNEI. The V gene end was trimmed by 8 bases and the J gene end by 7 bases; junction bases not matched to a gene: 11. There are 14 residues in the CDR3.

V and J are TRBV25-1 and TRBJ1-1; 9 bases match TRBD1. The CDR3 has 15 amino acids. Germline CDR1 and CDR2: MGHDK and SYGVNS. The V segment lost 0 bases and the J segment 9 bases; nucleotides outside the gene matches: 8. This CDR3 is CASSEYRTGVGKAFF. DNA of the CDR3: TGTGCCAGCAGTGAATACCGGACAGGGGTTGGTAAAGCTTTCTTT.

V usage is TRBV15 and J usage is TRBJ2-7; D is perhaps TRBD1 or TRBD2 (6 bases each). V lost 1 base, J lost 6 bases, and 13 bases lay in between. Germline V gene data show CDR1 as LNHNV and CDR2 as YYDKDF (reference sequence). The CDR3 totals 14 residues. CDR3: CATSRVGGYGEQYF. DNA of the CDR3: TGTGCCACCAGCAGAGTAGGGGGGTATGGCGAGCAGTACTTC.

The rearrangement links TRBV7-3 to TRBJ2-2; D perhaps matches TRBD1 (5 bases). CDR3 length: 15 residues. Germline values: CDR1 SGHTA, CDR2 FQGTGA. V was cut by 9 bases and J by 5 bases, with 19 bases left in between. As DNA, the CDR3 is TGTGCCAGTGAAAGAGGACACGGTGGTACCGGGGAGCTGTTTTTT. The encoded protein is CASERGHGGTGELFF.

The CDR3 DNA reads TGTGCCAGCAGCTATTGGACAGGACTCCAAGAGACCCAGTACTTC. It codes for CASSYWTGLQETQYF. The V gene is TRBV7-9, the J gene TRBJ2-5; 7 nucleotides align to TRBD1. The germline CDR1 and CDR2 sequences are SEHNR and FQNEAQ (reference sequence). CDR3 length: 15 residues. With 4 bases clipped from V and 1 base from J, the junction kept 6 bases outside the gene matches.

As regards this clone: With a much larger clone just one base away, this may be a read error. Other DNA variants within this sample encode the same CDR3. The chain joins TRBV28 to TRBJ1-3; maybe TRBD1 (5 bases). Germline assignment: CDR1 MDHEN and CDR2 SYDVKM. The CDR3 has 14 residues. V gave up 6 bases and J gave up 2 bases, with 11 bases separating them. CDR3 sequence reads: CASSPRGAGNTIYF. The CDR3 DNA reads TGTGCCAGCAGCCCCCGGGGGGCTGGAAACACCATATATTTT.

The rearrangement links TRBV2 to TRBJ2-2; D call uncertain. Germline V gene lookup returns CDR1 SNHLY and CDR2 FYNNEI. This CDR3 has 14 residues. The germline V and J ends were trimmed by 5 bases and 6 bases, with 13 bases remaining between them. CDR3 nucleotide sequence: TGTGCCAGCAGTACCGGGTCCACCCCCGGGGAGCTGTTTTTT. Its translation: CASSTGSTPGELFF.

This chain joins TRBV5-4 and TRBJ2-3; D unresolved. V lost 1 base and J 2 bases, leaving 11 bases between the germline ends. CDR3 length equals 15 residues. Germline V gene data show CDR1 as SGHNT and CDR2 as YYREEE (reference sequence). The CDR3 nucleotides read TGTGCCAGCAGCTTGCGAGGCACAGACACAGATACGCAGTATTTT. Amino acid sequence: CASSLRGTDTDTQYF.

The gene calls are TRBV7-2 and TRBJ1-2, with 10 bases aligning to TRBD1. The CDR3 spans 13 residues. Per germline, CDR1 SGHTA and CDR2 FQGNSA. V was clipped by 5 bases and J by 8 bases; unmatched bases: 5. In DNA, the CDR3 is TGTGCCAGCAGCACCGGGACAGGGGACGGCTACACCTTC. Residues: CASSTGTGDGYTF. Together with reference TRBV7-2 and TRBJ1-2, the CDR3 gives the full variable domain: GAGVSQSPSNKVTEKGKDVELRCDPISGHTALYWYRQSLGQGLEFLIYFQGNSAPDKSGLPSDRFSAERTGGSVSTLTIQRTQQEDSAVYLCASSTGTGDGYTFGSGTRLTVV.

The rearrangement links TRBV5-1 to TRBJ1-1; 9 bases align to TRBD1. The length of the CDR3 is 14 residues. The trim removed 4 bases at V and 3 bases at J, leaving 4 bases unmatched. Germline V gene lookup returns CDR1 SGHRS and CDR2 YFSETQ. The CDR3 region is CASSKWTGDTEAFF. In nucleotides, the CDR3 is TGCGCCAGCAGCAAATGGACAGGGGACACTGAAGCTTTCTTT.

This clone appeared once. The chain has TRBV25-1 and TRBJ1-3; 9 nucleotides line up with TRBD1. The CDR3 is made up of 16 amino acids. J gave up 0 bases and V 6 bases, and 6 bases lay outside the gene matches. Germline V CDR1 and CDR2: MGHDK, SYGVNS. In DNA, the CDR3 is TGTGCCAGCAGCCAGGGACAGGGAATCTCTGGAAACACCATATATTTT. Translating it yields CASSQGQGISGNTIYF.

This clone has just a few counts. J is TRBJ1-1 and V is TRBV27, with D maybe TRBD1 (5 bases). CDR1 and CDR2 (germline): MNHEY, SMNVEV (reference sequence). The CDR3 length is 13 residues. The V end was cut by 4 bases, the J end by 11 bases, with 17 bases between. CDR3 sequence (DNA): TGTGCCAGCAGTTCTTACACACAGGATCGGGCTTTCTTT. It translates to CASSSYTQDRAFF.

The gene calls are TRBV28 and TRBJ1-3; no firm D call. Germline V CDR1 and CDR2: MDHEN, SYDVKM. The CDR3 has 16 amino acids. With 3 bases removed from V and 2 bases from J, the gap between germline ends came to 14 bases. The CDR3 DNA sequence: TGTGCCAGCAGTTTGGGCGGTAATAGACCTGGAAACACCATATATTTT. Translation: CASSLGGNRPGNTIYF.

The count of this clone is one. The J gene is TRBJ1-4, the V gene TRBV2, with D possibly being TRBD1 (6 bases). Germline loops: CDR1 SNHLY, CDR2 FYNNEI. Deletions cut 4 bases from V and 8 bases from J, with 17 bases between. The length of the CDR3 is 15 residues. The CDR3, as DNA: TGTGCCAGCAGTGCAGACAGGAACCGCGACGAAAAACTGTTTTTT. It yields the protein CASSADRNRDEKLFF.

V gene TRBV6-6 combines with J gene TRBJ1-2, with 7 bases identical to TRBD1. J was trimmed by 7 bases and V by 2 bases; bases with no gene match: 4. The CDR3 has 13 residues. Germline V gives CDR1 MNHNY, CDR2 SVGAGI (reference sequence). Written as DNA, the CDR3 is TGTGCCAGCAGTTACGAGGGGGCTGCTGGCTACACCTTC. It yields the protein CASSYEGAAGYTF.

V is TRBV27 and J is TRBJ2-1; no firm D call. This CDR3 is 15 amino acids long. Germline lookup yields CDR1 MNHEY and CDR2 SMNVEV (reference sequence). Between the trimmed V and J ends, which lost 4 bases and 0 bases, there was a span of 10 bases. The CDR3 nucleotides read TGTGCCAGCAGTTCCGGTCAGAGCTCCTACAATGAGCAGTTCTTC. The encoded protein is CASSSGQSSYNEQFF.

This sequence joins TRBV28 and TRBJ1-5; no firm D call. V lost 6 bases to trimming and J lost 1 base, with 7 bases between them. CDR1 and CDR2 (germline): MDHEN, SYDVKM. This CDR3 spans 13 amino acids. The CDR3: CASREASNQPQHF. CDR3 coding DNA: TGTGCCAGCAGAGAGGCCAGCAATCAGCCCCAGCATTTT.

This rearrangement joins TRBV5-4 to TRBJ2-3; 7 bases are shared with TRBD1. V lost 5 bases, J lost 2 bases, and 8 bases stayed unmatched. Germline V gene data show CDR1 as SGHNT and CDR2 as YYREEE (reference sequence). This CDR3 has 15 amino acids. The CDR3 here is CASRAKGAPTDTQYF. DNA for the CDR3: TGTGCCAGCAGAGCCAAGGGGGCCCCCACAGATACGCAGTATTTT.

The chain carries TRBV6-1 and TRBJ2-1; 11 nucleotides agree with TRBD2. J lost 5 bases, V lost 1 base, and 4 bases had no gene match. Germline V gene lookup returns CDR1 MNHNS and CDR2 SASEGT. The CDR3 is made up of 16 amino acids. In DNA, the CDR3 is TGTGCCAGCAGTGAAGTACTAGCGGGAGAACACAATGAGCAGTTCTTC. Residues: CASSEVLAGEHNEQFF.

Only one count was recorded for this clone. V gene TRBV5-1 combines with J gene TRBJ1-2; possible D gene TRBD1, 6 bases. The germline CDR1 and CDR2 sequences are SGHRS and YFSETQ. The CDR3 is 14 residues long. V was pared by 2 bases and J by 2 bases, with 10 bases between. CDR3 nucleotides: TGCGCCAGCAGCTTTTCGGACAGCAACTATGGCTACACCTTC. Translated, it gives CASSFSDSNYGYTF.

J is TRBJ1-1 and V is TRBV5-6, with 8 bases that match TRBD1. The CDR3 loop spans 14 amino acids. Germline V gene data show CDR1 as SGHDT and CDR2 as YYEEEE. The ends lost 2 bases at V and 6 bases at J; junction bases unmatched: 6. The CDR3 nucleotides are TGTGCCAGCAGCTTCCTGGACAGGGCCCCTGAAGCTTTCTTT. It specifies CASSFLDRAPEAFF.

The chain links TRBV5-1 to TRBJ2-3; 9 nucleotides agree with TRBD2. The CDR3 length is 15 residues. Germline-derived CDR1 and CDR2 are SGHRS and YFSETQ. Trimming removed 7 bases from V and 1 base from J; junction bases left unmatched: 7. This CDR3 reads CASRGRLAGTDTQYF. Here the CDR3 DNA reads TGCGCCAGCCGGGGCCGACTAGCGGGCACAGATACGCAGTATTTT. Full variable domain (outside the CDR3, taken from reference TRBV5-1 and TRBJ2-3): KAGVTQTPRYLIKTRGQQVTLSCSPISGHRSVSWYQQTPGQGLQFLFEYFSETQRNKGNFPGRFSGRQFSNSRSEMNVSTLELGDSALYLCASRGRLAGTDTQYFGPGTRLTVL.

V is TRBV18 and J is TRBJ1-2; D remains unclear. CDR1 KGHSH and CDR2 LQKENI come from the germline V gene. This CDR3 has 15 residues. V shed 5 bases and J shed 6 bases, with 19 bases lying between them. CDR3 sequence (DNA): TGTGCCAGCTCAGAACGCGCGGTTGGGCAAAATGGCTACACCTTC. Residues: CASSERAVGQNGYTF.

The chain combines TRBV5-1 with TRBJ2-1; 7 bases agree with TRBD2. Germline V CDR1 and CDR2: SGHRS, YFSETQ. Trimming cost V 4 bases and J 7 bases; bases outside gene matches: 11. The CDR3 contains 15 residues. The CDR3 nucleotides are TGCGCCAGCAGCACGACCACTTTCGGGGGGAATGAGCAGTTCTTC. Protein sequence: CASSTTTFGGNEQFF.

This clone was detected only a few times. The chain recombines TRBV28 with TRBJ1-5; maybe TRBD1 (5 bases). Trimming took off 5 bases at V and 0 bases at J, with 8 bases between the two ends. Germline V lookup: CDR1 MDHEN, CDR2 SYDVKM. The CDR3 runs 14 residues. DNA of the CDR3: TGTGCCAGCAGTGCAGGGCATAGCAATCAGCCCCAGCATTTT. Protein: CASSAGHSNQPQHF. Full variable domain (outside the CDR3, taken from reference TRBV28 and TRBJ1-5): DVKVTQSSRYLVKRTGEKVFLECVQDMDHENMFWYRQDPGLGLRLIYFSYDVKMKEKGDIPEGYSVSREKKERFSLILESASTNQTSMYLCASSAGHSNQPQHFGDGTRLSIL.

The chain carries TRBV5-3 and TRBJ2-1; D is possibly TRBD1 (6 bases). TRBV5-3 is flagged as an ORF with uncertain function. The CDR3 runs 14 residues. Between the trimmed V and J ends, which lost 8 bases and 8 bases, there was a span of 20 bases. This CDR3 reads CARDRGGWRDEQFF. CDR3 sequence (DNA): TGTGCCAGGGACAGAGGAGGTTGGCGCGATGAGCAGTTCTTC.

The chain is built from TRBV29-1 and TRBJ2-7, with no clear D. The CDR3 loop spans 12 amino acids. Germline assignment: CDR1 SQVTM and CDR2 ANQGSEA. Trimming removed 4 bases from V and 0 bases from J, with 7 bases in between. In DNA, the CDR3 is TGCAGCGTTGCCAAAGACTCCTACGAGCAGTACTTC. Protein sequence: CSVAKDSYEQYF.